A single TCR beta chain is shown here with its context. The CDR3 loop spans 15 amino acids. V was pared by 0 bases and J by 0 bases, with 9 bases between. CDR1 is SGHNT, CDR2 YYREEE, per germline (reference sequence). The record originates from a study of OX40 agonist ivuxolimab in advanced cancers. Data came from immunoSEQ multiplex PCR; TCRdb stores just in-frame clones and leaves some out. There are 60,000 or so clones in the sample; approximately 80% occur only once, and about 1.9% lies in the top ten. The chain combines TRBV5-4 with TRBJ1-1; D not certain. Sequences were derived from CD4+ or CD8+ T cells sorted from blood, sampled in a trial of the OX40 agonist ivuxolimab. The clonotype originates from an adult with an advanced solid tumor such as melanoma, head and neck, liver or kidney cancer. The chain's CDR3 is CASSLAQKMNTEAFF. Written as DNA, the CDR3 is TGTGCCAGCAGCTTGGCCCAGAAAATGAACACTGAAGCTTTCTTT.